These 6 T cell receptor beta chains were sequenced from one sample in a study of shared clonotypes between healthy human individuals. Some clones are missing from TCRdb's copy, which holds only in-frame ones; the method was immunoSEQ multiplex PCR. The table lists some 1 million clones, roughly 80% of them singletons. Sequencing input: memory CD4+ T cells sorted from blood. Specified subset: CD45RA-negative fraction. The receptors stem from a man between 18 and 29 years old in good health.

This chain links TRBV5-1 with TRBJ1-1; D uncertain. This CDR3 region has 15 residues. Per the germline V gene, CDR1 is SGHRS and CDR2 is YFSETQ. Trimming removed 0 bases at V and 3 bases at J, with 12 bases between. CDR3 residues: CASSLAGKSYTEAFF. The CDR3 nucleotides read TGCGCCAGCAGCTTGGCCGGAAAAAGCTACACTGAAGCTTTCTTT.

The V gene is TRBV5-1, the J gene TRBJ2-7, with 9 bases fitting TRBD1. This CDR3 spans 14 amino acids. Germline-derived CDR1 and CDR2 are SGHRS and YFSETQ. The J segment lost 5 bases and the V segment lost 4 bases, leaving 7 bases of the junction unmatched. The CDR3 DNA reads as TGCGCCAGCAGCCCGTCCGGGACAGGGAACGAGCAGTACTTC. It yields the protein CASSPSGTGNEQYF.

The chain carries TRBV30 and TRBJ1-1; D unclear. V lost 2 bases and J lost 7, with 14 bases in between. This CDR3 spans 13 amino acids. Germline lookup yields CDR1 GTSNPN and CDR2 SVGIG (reference sequence). This chain's CDR3 is CAWSRGLFGEAFF. The CDR3, as DNA: TGTGCCTGGAGTCGTGGACTCTTTGGTGAAGCTTTCTTT.

In its sample, this clone was seen a few times. This chain joins TRBV30 and TRBJ1-1, with D unresolved. The V and J ends lost 3 bases and 4 bases respectively, with 15 bases between them. The CDR3 extends over 14 amino acids. Per germline, CDR1 GTSNPN and CDR2 SVGIG (reference sequence). CDR3 sequence reads: CAWRSGRSRTEAFF. The CDR3 nucleotides read TGTGCCTGGAGGTCCGGACGTTCACGCACTGAAGCTTTCTTT.

The J gene is TRBJ1-2, the V gene TRBV7-2; D is perhaps TRBD1 (6 bases). This CDR3 region has 16 residues. CDR1 SGHTA and CDR2 FQGNSA come from the germline V gene. Deletions cut 5 bases from V and 8 bases from J, with 24 bases between. The CDR3 sequence is CASSPTGSLQMGGYTF. The CDR3 nucleotides are TGTGCCAGCAGCCCCACAGGGTCCCTCCAAATGGGAGGCTACACCTTC.

Of note for this clone: Other DNA sequences within the sample encode an identical CDR3. The rearrangement links TRBV30 to TRBJ1-5, with 9 bases matching TRBD1. V shed 5 bases, J shed 6 bases, and the junction held 5 bases outside the gene matches. This CDR3 has 13 amino acids. The V gene's germline CDR1 is GTSNPN and CDR2 SVGIG (reference sequence). CDR3 coding DNA: TGTGCCTGGGGAACAGGGGGCGGTCAGCCCCAGCATTTT. This gives the protein CAWGTGGGQPQHF.